The clone carrying this T cell receptor beta chain occurred a few times. TCRdb re-called the PCR reads through MiXCR, storing one row per CDR3 protein. The data hold about 100,000 distinct CDR3 sequences, with 36% observed a single time. These data belong to a study of molecular identifiers for immune sequencing clone quantification. With 7 bases removed from V and 5 bases from J, the gap between germline ends came to 7 bases. Germline CDR1 KGHDR, CDR2 SFDVKD. This CDR3 region has 12 residues. The gene calls are TRBV24-1 and TRBJ2-2; D unresolved. The sequence was collected from a human donor in good health. Some libraries in this study had Jurkat cell RNA spiked in. Source material: naive CD8+ T cells from blood, with Jurkat cell RNA spiked in. The sample's subset: FACS-sorted CD8+CD4-CCR7+CD45RA+ naive T cells. CDR3 nucleotide sequence: TGTGCCACCAGCGTCCCAACCGGGGAGCTGTTTTTT. It codes for CATSVPTGELFF.